This entry lists 7 T cell receptor beta chains sequenced from one sample in a study of T cell repertoires in cytomegalovirus infection (dated by TCRdb to about 2019). Sequencing relied on an Illumina HiSeq 1500. The raw public data were reprocessed by TCRdb itself: fastp quality trimming at Q25, MiXCR clonotype calling, in-frame beta chains only. All rows with the same CDR3 protein become a single entry with the most common DNA and genes. This sample gives about 680,000 distinct CDR3 sequences in total; about 24% of them show up just once. Around 7.6% of the sample lies in the top ten. Input material: CD8+ T cells from PBMCs. The receptors stem from a human donor in good health (CMV status not recorded). Some clones in this sample may be carry-over from other donors' samples.

The chain has TRBV7-2 and TRBJ1-1; D unresolved. The CDR3 is 17 amino acids. Trimming cost V 0 bases and J 0 bases, with 14 bases left between them. The germline V gene encodes CDR1 SGHTA and CDR2 FQGNSA. CDR3 residues: CASSLAVRVTVNTEAFF. DNA of the CDR3: TGTGCCAGCAGCTTAGCAGTTCGGGTGACTGTGAACACTGAAGCTTTCTTT.

The CDR3 here is CASSPPQGMNTEAFF. CDR3 in DNA: TGTGCCAGCAGCCCCCCCCAGGGGATGAACACTGAAGCTTTCTTT. The V gene is TRBV7-9, the J gene TRBJ1-1, with D perhaps matching TRBD1 (6 bases). The V gene's germline CDR1 is SEHNR and CDR2 FQNEAQ (reference sequence). V lost 5 bases to trimming and J lost 0 bases, with 13 bases between them. The CDR3 consists of 15 residues.

The chain combines TRBV2 with TRBJ2-7, with TRBD1 as a possible D gene (6 bases). Germline V gene sequence: CDR1 SNHLY, CDR2 FYNNEI. V lost 7 bases, J lost 2 bases, and 24 bases lay in between. The CDR3 has 17 amino acids. The CDR3 reads CASTDPFAGTLTYEQYF. CDR3 nucleotide sequence: TGTGCCAGCACCGATCCCTTCGCCGGGACACTAACCTACGAGCAGTACTTC. The whole variable domain, filled in from reference TRBV2 and TRBJ2-7, reads EPEVTQTPSHQVTQMGQEVILRCVPISNHLYFYWYRQILGQKVEFLVSFYNNEISEKSEIFDDQFSVERPDGSNFTLKIRSTKLEDSAMYFCASTDPFAGTLTYEQYFGPGTRLTVT.

About this clonotype: It may be a read error: a sequence one base away is much more abundant. This chain connects TRBV28 to TRBJ1-1; no reliable D call. This CDR3 has 13 residues. CDR1 MDHEN and CDR2 SYDVKM come from the germline V gene. The CDR3 region is CVSSPWGFTEAFF. In DNA, the CDR3 is TGTGTCAGCAGTCCCTGGGGATTCACTGAAGCTTTCTTT.

V and J are TRBV4-1 and TRBJ1-5; TRBD1 might be the D (5 bases). The length of the CDR3 is 15 residues. Per the germline V gene, CDR1 is MGHRA and CDR2 is YSYEKL. V was pared by 1 base and J by 7 bases, with 14 bases between. The CDR3, as DNA: TGCGCCAGCAGCCAAGTATTGGCCTCAGGGCAGCCCCAGCATTTT. This gives the protein CASSQVLASGQPQHF.

As for this clonotype: The junction shows a germline mismatch at one end, possibly a read error. The V gene is TRBV20-1, the J gene TRBJ2-5; D is possibly TRBD1 or TRBD2 (5 bases each). The CDR3 covers 14 residues. Looked up from germline, CDR1 is DFQATT and CDR2 is SNEGSKA (reference sequence). The CDR3 loop is CSAMFEGPQETQYF. The CDR3 region has the DNA TGCAGCGCTATGTTCGAGGGGCCTCAAGAGACCCAGTACTTC.

V gene TRBV5-6 combines with J gene TRBJ2-1; TRBD2 might be the D (5 bases). Germline V gene sequence: CDR1 SGHDT, CDR2 YYEEEE. The V end was cut by 3 bases, the J end by 8 bases, with 9 bases between. The CDR3 has 12 amino acids. CDR3 sequence: CASSSSGYEQFF. CDR3 sequence (DNA): TGTGCCAGCAGCTCCTCGGGGTATGAGCAGTTCTTC.